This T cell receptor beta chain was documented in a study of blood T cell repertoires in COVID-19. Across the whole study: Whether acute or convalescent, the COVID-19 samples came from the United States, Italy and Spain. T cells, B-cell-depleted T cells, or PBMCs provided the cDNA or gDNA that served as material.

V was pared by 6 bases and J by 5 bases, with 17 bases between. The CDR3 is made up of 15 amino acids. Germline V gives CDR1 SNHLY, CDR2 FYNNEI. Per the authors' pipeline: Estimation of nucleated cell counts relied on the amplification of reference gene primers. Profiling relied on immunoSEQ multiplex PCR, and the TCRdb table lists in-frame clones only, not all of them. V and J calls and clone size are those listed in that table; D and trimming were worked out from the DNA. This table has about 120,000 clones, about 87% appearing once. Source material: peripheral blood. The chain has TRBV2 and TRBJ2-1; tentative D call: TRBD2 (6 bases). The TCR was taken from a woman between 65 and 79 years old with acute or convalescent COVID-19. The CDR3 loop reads CASRVRSTGDNEQFF. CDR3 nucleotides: TGTGCCAGCAGAGTGCGGTCTACGGGGGACAATGAGCAGTTCTTC.